A selection of T cell receptor beta chains follows, all from one sample in a study of cytomegalovirus exposure and HLA in healthy donors. Libraries were prepared by immunoSEQ multiplex PCR; TCRdb keeps only in-frame clonotypes and omits some of them. Its table lists around 100,000 clones. Specimen: PBMCs. The receptors shown here come from a man aged 35-49 years in good health and CMV-seropositive. The CDR3 runs from the conserved cysteine through the conserved F or W. A D gene is named only where the DNA matches it firmly.

j_call | d_call | v_call | cdr3_nt | cdr3_aa
TRBJ1-5 | - | TRBV10-2 | TGCGCCAGCAGTGAGAGGACAGATCATCAGCCCCAGCATTTT | CASSERTDHQPQHF
TRBJ2-7 | TRBD1 | TRBV10-1 | TGCGCCAGCAGTGAGCTTACTGGGACAGGGGCGTCCCACGAGCAGTACTTC | CASSELTGTGASHEQYF
TRBJ2-7 | - | TRBV9 | TGTGCCAGCAGCGTAGAAAGGCGGGAGCAGTACTTC | CASSVERREQYF
TRBJ2-2 | - | TRBV14 | TGTGCCAGCAGCCAGTATGGACACAACACCGGGGAGCTGTTTTTT | CASSQYGHNTGELFF
TRBJ2-7 | TRBD2 | TRBV29-1 | TGCAGCGTTCTCCGCTTTAGCGGGAGAAGTGATTACGAGCAGTACTTC | CSVLRFSGRSDYEQYF
TRBJ1-2 | TRBD1 | TRBV10-3 | TGTGCCATCAGTGACCCGGGACAGGGTGTTAACTATGGCTACACCTTC | CAISDPGQGVNYGYTF
TRBJ1-5 | - | TRBV5-6 | TGTGCCAGCAGCTTGTCGGGTGGACTGCACAATCAGCCCCAGCATTTT | CASSLSGGLHNQPQHF
TRBJ2-5 | - | TRBV6-5 | TGTGCCAGCAGTCAATGGGGGGGCGGGACCCAGTACTTC | CASSQWGGGTQYF
TRBJ2-3 | - | TRBV7-2 | TGTGCCAGCAGCTCCTCGGTGGGAGGATGGGGAGATACGCAGTATTTT | CASSSSVGGWGDTQYF
TRBJ2-7 | TRBD1 | TRBV19 | TGTGCCAGTTCCGGACAGGGCTCCTACGAGCAGTACTTC | CASSGQGSYEQYF
TRBJ2-3 | TRBD2 | TRBV9 | TGTGCCAGCAGCATCAGGTCCCTCACTCTAAGCGGGAGGGAGCCAGATACGCAGTATTTT | CASSIRSLTLSGREPDTQYF
TRBJ1-5 | - | TRBV7-2 | TGTGCCAGCAGCTCTCCGCGGGGTCGTGAGCCCCAGCATTTT | CASSSPRGREPQHF
TRBJ2-5 | - | TRBV6-5 | TGTGCCAGCAGAAACGGACAGCACCTACTTGAGACCCAGTACTTC | CASRNGQHLLETQYF
TRBJ1-1 | - | TRBV7-2 | TGTGCCAGCAGCTTACAGGGGATTGAAGCTTTCTTT | CASSLQGIEAFF
TRBJ2-7 | TRBD2 | TRBV15 | TGTGCCACCAGCAGACGACTAGCGGGGGGCTACGAGCAGTACTTC | CATSRRLAGGYEQYF
TRBJ1-1 | - | TRBV6-6 | TGTGCCAGCAGTTTCCCCAGGGGTGGGGACACTGAAGCTTTCTTT | CASSFPRGGDTEAFF
TRBJ2-3 | - | TRBV6-5 | TGTGCCAGCTCCTCGGGTGTACGTGGCACAGATACGCAGTATTTT | CASSSGVRGTDTQYF
TRBJ2-3 | TRBD2 | TRBV29-1 | TGCAGCGTTGAACCTCAGGGGACTGGCGGGAGGGGCACAGATACGCAGTATTTT | CSVEPQGTGGRGTDTQYF
TRBJ2-7 | TRBD2 | TRBV4-2 | TGTGCCAGCAGCCAAGATCCCAGCGGGAGTGGCCACGAGCAGTACTTC | CASSQDPSGSGHEQYF
TRBJ2-7 | TRBD1 | TRBV11-3 | TGTGCCAGCAGCTTGACAGGGGGCTCCTACGAGCAGTACTTC | CASSLTGGSYEQYF
TRBJ2-1 | - | TRBV11-3 | TGTGCCAGCAGCTTAGAATCGGGAAGAAACAATGAGCAGTTCTTC | CASSLESGRNNEQFF
TRBJ1-2 | - | TRBV2 | TGTGCCAGCAGCGACGACAGGATTTATGGCTACACCTTC | CASSDDRIYGYTF
TRBJ1-5 | TRBD1 | TRBV30 | TGTGCCTGGAGTAAGGGACAGGTAATTGAGCCCCAGCATTTT | CAWSKGQVIEPQHF
TRBJ1-4 | - | TRBV28 | TGTGCCTCTGCGTCAGGGGCGAGGGAAAAACTGTTTTTT | CASASGAREKLFF
TRBJ1-1 | TRBD1 | TRBV5-4 | TGTGCCAGCAGCCAGGACAGGGGGAACACTGAAGCTTTCTTT | CASSQDRGNTEAFF
TRBJ2-7 | TRBD1 | TRBV27 | TGTGCCAGCAGTTTCTCCGCAGGGGGCCGAGGCGAGCAGTACTTC | CASSFSAGGRGEQYF
TRBJ2-1 | - | TRBV14 | TGTGCCAGCAGCCTGGCGGCTGAGCAGTTCTTC | CASSLAAEQFF
TRBJ2-1 | TRBD1 | TRBV2 | TGTGCCAGCAGTGGGGGACAGGGTGATTTGCACAATGAGCAGTTCTTC | CASSGGQGDLHNEQFF
TRBJ2-7 | - | TRBV27 | TGTGCCAGCAGTTTATCACGGTTCCCCCCCCACGAGCAGTACTTC | CASSLSRFPPHEQYF
TRBJ1-1 | - | TRBV5-1 | TGCGCCAGCAGCTTGTTTCGGGGAGGGAACACTGAAGCTTTCTTT | CASSLFRGGNTEAFF
TRBJ2-5 | TRBD1 | TRBV5-1 | TGCGCCAGCAGCCCCGGGACAGCGTCCCAGGAGACCCAGTACTTC | CASSPGTASQETQYF
TRBJ2-1 | TRBD2 | TRBV2 | TGTGCCAGCAGTCCCCTTACTAGCGAGGGCGTCCATGAGCAGTTCTTC | CASSPLTSEGVHEQFF
TRBJ1-2 | TRBD1 | TRBV13 | TGTGCCAGCAGCCCCTATTTTTGGACAGGGGGCGCATTGAGAGATGGCTACACCTTC | CASSPYFWTGGALRDGYTF
TRBJ1-2 | TRBD1 | TRBV7-2 | TGTGCCAGCAGACTGAACAGGGGGAACTATGGCTACACCTTC | CASRLNRGNYGYTF
TRBJ1-3 | - | TRBV7-2 | TGTGCCAGCAGCCCCGCCCCCCCCAGCTCTGGAAACACCATATATTTT | CASSPAPPSSGNTIYF
TRBJ2-7 | TRBD2 | TRBV28 | TGTGCCAGCAGTTATGCGGGAGATCGGCACGAGCAGTACTTC | CASSYAGDRHEQYF
TRBJ2-5 | TRBD2 | TRBV7-9 | TGTGCCAGCGGGAGGGGCCGGAGACCCCAAGAGACCCAGTACTTC | CASGRGRRPQETQYF
TRBJ2-3 | - | TRBV5-4 | TGTGCCAGCAGCTTTCGACTGGAAGATACGCAGTATTTT | CASSFRLEDTQYF
TRBJ1-1 | - | TRBV19 | TGTGCCAGTACACCGGGAGGCACTGAAGCTTTCTTT | CASTPGGTEAFF
TRBJ2-6 | TRBD2 | TRBV19 | TGTGCCAGTAGTCGGGGGGGCTCTGGGGCCAACGTCCTGACTTTC | CASSRGGSGANVLTF
TRBJ1-1 | - | TRBV11-2 | TGTGCCAGTACCCTCAGGACAGCGAACACTGAAGCTTTCTTT | CASTLRTANTEAFF
TRBJ1-5 | - | TRBV6-6 | TGCGCCAGCAGACCAGGGGACCAGCCCCAGCATTTT | CASRPGDQPQHF
TRBJ2-7 | TRBD2 | TRBV5-4 | TGTGCCAGCAGCACGACTAGCTGGGACGAGCAGTACTTC | CASSTTSWDEQYF
TRBJ1-6 | TRBD1 | TRBV2 | TGTGCCGTCCGGGACAGAAATAATTCACCCCTCCACTTT | CAVRDRNNSPLHF
TRBJ2-4 | - | TRBV7-8 | TGTGCCAGCAGCGGTTTTGGGCAGCTACTAGCCAAAAACATTCAGTACTTC | CASSGFGQLLAKNIQYF
TRBJ2-2 | - | TRBV5-4 | TGTGCCAGCAGCTTGACAGGGAGCACCGGGGAGCTGTTTTTT | CASSLTGSTGELFF
TRBJ1-5 | - | TRBV11-2 | TGTGCCAGCAGCGTAACAGGGTATAGCAATCAGCCCCAGCATTTT | CASSVTGYSNQPQHF
TRBJ2-5 | - | TRBV4-1 | TGCGCCAGCAGCCAACCATATTCCCCCTTACTAGAGACCCAGTACTTC | CASSQPYSPLLETQYF
TRBJ2-5 | TRBD1 | TRBV29-1 | TGCAGCGTTGAAGAACAGGGGGCAGGGGAGACCCAGTACTTC | CSVEEQGAGETQYF
TRBJ1-5 | - | TRBV6-5 | TGTGCCAGCAGTGCCCCCTCACAGGGACCCCAGCATTTT | CASSAPSQGPQHF
TRBJ2-2 | TRBD2 | TRBV5-1 | TGCGCCAGCAGCCTACGGACTAGCGGGAGTGACACCGGGGAGCTGTTTTTT | CASSLRTSGSDTGELFF
TRBJ2-7 | - | TRBV19 | TGTGCCAGTAGTCCTACGACAGGACCCTACGAGCAGTACTTC | CASSPTTGPYEQYF
TRBJ2-6 | - | TRBV27 | TGTGCCAGCAGCTATAACTCTGGGGCCAACGTCCTGACTTTC | CASSYNSGANVLTF
TRBJ2-2 | - | TRBV10-3 | TGTGCCATCAGTGAATCCCGCAGGGTGGGAGGGAACACCGGGGAGCTGTTTTTT | CAISESRRVGGNTGELFF
TRBJ2-7 | - | TRBV27 | TGTGCCAGCATCGGCTACGGACAGACCTACGAGCAGTACTTC | CASIGYGQTYEQYF
TRBJ2-2 | - | TRBV25-1 | TGTGCCAGCAGTGAATATAACAGGAACACCGGGGAGCTGTTTTTT | CASSEYNRNTGELFF
TRBJ2-1 | TRBD1 | TRBV7-6 | TGTGCCAGCAGCTTAAGTTTAGGGACAGGGCCCCACGTCGGAGGCAATGAGCAGTTCTTC | CASSLSLGTGPHVGGNEQFF
TRBJ2-7 | - | TRBV6-1 | TGTGCCAGCAGTTTCCAGGACTCTAAGTACGAGCAGTACTTC | CASSFQDSKYEQYF
TRBJ1-1 | - | TRBV6-5 | TGTGCCAGCAGATCCGACAGGAACACTGAAGCTTTCTTT | CASRSDRNTEAFF
TRBJ2-7 | TRBD2 | TRBV7-2 | TGTGCCAGCAGCAACAGCGGGGGCTCCTACGAGCAGTACTTC | CASSNSGGSYEQYF